What follows describes a single T cell receptor beta chain. The antigen is unknown. Regarding time point: late sampling 161 to 241 days after vaccination in a few convalescent patients. This sample was included in a study of vaccination and CD4 T cells after COVID-19. Overall study context: The convalescent group had six males, four females, seven Caucasians, two Asians, one multiracial. Broader study findings: Among those convalescent, a median around 87% of reactive clones emerged solely post-vaccination. Median SARS-CoV-2-reactive clonotypes rose from approximately 23 to 38, not significantly. Within the convalescent patients, spike mono-reactivity was found in 304 of 307 vaccine-specific clones.

MiXCR, run by TCRdb on the PCR reads, gives a single entry per CDR3 protein. The sample shows some 29,000 distinct CDR3 sequences, about half of them seen only once. The ends lost 5 bases at V and 3 bases at J; junction bases unmatched: 4. Germline V gene lookup returns CDR1 DFQATT and CDR2 SNEGSKA (reference sequence). The CDR3 has 12 amino acids. The J gene is TRBJ2-7, the V gene TRBV20-1; the match to TRBD1 covers 7 bases. Sequenced here: CD4+ T cells from blood, sampled about 7 months after SARS-CoV-2 vaccination. This TCR derives from a human donor who had recovered from COVID-19. CDR3 sequence: CSAGRDSYEQYF. CDR3 bases: TGCAGTGCTGGAAGGGACAGCTACGAGCAGTACTTC.